Presented here are 28 T cell receptor beta chains from one specimen sequenced in a study of blood T cell repertoires in COVID-19. The assay was immunoSEQ multiplex PCR, and TCRdb's table has in-frame clones only and misses some. The sample has approximately 150,000 clones, about 85% seen once. Sequencing was carried out using peripheral blood. The receptors come from a woman in her 50s with COVID-19, enrolled during active disease.

This clone was found once. V is TRBV19 and J is TRBJ1-2; 7 nucleotides match TRBD1. The CDR3 covers 13 residues. The ends lost 6 bases at V and 2 bases at J; junction bases unmatched: 3. The germline gives CDR1 LNHDA, CDR2 SQIVND (reference sequence). The CDR3 sequence is CASRGGQNYGYTF. CDR3 coding DNA: TGTGCCAGTAGAGGGGGACAGAACTATGGCTACACCTTC.

This clone was picked up one time. The chain joins TRBV3-1 (or the pseudogene TRBV3-2) to TRBJ1-6, with unresolved D. Germline CDR1 LGHDT, CDR2 YNNKEL (reference sequence). This CDR3 is built from 13 residues. Trimming removed 1 base from V and 9 bases from J, with 7 bases in between. CDR3 protein: CASSQVEGSPLHF. DNA for the CDR3: TGTGCCAGCAGCCAAGTCGAGGGTTCACCCCTCCACTTT.

The rearrangement links TRBV4-1 to TRBJ1-5; maybe TRBD1 (6 bases). V lost 0 bases and J lost 11, with 14 bases in between. Looked up from germline, CDR1 is MGHRA and CDR2 is YSYEKL. This CDR3 region has 14 residues. The CDR3 loop is CASSQEGGASTQHF. Here the CDR3 DNA reads TGCGCCAGCAGCCAAGAAGGGGGGGCCAGTACCCAGCATTTT.

The V and J genes are TRBV19 and TRBJ2-3, with 12 bases fitting TRBD2. With V trimmed by 1 base and J by 1 base, 9 bases remained unmatched. Germline V gives CDR1 LNHDA, CDR2 SQIVND (reference sequence). This CDR3 comprises 19 residues. The CDR3 protein is CASSIGASGGGSGTDTQYF. The CDR3 DNA reads as TGTGCCAGTAGTATAGGGGCTAGCGGGGGGGGTTCGGGCACAGATACGCAGTATTTT.

About this clone: This same CDR3 is encoded by further DNA sequences in the sample. The chain couples TRBV6-5 to TRBJ1-3, with no clear D. Trimming removed 6 bases at V and 2 bases at J, with 11 bases between. The CDR3 has 14 residues. Germline V CDR1 and CDR2: MNHEY, SVGAGI. The CDR3 DNA sequence: TGTGCCAGCAGAGGAGGGCAGACTGGAAACACCATATATTTT. It encodes CASRGGQTGNTIYF.

The chain links TRBV5-1 to TRBJ2-1; possible D gene TRBD1, 6 bases. CDR3 size: 15 residues. The germline CDR1 and CDR2 sequences are SGHRS and YFSETQ. The ends were cut back, 4 bases at V and 2 bases at J, with 13 bases in the middle. The CDR3 loop is CASSPAGVPYNEQFF. CDR3 nucleotide sequence: TGCGCCAGCAGCCCGGCAGGGGTTCCCTACAATGAGCAGTTCTTC.

The rearrangement links TRBV2 to TRBJ1-5, with D perhaps TRBD1 (6 bases). CDR1 and CDR2 (germline): SNHLY, FYNNEI. The CDR3 is made up of 17 amino acids. V lost 5 bases and J 1 base, leaving 18 bases between the germline ends. The CDR3 loop reads CASSFYSSGHSNQPQHF. CDR3 sequence (DNA): TGTGCCAGCAGTTTCTATTCTTCGGGACACAGCAATCAGCCCCAGCATTTT.

The chain links TRBV19 to TRBJ2-7; the match to TRBD1 covers 11 bases. With V trimmed by 7 bases and J by 2 bases, 4 bases remained unmatched. The CDR3 is 14 residues long. Germline CDR1 LNHDA, CDR2 SQIVND (reference sequence). The DNA for the CDR3 is TGTGCCAGTACCCCGGGACAGGGGGCCTACGAGCAGTACTTC. It encodes CASTPGQGAYEQYF.

This clone was seen once. This CDR3 reads CASRDSAGRETQYF. Here the CDR3 DNA reads TGTGCCAGCAGGGACAGCGCCGGCCGGGAGACCCAGTACTTC. The chain has TRBV2 and TRBJ2-5, with D perhaps TRBD1 (6 bases). Germline V CDR1 and CDR2: SNHLY, FYNNEI. The CDR3 has 14 amino acids. Trimming removed 6 bases at V and 5 bases at J, with 16 bases between.

This chain joins TRBV5-6 and TRBJ1-2, with TRBD1 matching 7 bases. V lost 5 bases to trimming and J lost 4 bases; unmatched junction nucleotides: 5. This CDR3 comprises 13 residues. The V gene's germline CDR1 is SGHDT and CDR2 YYEEEE. CDR3 residues: CASRRTGVYGYTF. The CDR3, as DNA: TGTGCCAGCAGGCGTACAGGGGTCTATGGCTACACCTTC.

This rearrangement joins TRBV7-3 to TRBJ2-5; D is possibly TRBD1 (6 bases). The ends were cut back, 2 bases at V and 2 bases at J, with 9 bases in the middle. CDR1 and CDR2 (germline): SGHTA, FQGTGA. The CDR3 loop spans 14 amino acids. The DNA of the CDR3 is TGTGCCAGCAGCTTATTTGGACAGCAAGAGACCCAGTACTTC. Protein product: CASSLFGQQETQYF.

The V gene is TRBV12-5, the J gene TRBJ1-2, with 12 bases identical to TRBD1. V was clipped by 3 bases and J by 7 bases; unmatched bases: 9. The CDR3 has 16 residues. Per the germline V gene, CDR1 is LGHNT and CDR2 is FRNRAP. The CDR3 protein is CASGFNPGQGAGGYTF. CDR3 DNA: TGTGCTAGTGGTTTTAACCCGGGACAGGGGGCTGGTGGCTACACCTTC.

This chain joins TRBV7-3 and TRBJ2-7; D call uncertain. Germline V lookup: CDR1 SGHTA, CDR2 FQGTGA. The V gene lost 5 bases and the J gene lost 3 bases, with 8 bases spanning the gap. This CDR3 region has 12 residues. The chain's CDR3 is CASSPDNYEQYF. CDR3 coding DNA: TGTGCCAGCAGCCCAGACAACTACGAGCAGTACTTC.

The chain couples TRBV7-9 to TRBJ1-3; D perhaps matches TRBD1 (6 bases). Germline V gene data show CDR1 as SEHNR and CDR2 as FQNEAQ (reference sequence). Trimming pared 1 base from V and 0 bases from J, leaving 7 bases between. This CDR3 has 15 residues. As DNA, the CDR3 is TGTGCCAGCAGCTTAGGGACAGCCTCTGGAAACACCATATATTTT. This encodes CASSLGTASGNTIYF.

The genes are TRBV20-1 and TRBJ2-4, with D perhaps TRBD1 (5 bases). The CDR3 contains 15 residues. Trimming stripped 3 bases from V and 8 bases from J, with 20 bases between. The germline gives CDR1 DFQATT, CDR2 SNEGSKA (reference sequence). The CDR3 region is CSASSGEGVVDIQYF. In DNA, the CDR3 is TGCAGTGCTAGTTCTGGCGAAGGGGTGGTTGACATTCAGTACTTC.

The chain couples TRBV5-4 to TRBJ1-2, with 10 nucleotides matching TRBD1. Per the germline V gene, CDR1 is SGHNT and CDR2 is YYREEE (reference sequence). The CDR3 runs to 15 residues. Germline trimming cut 4 bases from V and 2 bases from J; bases unmatched to any gene: 5. DNA of the CDR3: TGTGCCAGCAGCCCGCCGGGACAGGGGAACTATGGCTACACCTTC. Residues: CASSPPGQGNYGYTF.

CDR3 DNA: TGTGCCAGCAGCCTTGGGGGGTTTCCTGAAGCTTTCTTT. This encodes CASSLGGFPEAFF. J is TRBJ1-1 and V is TRBV2, with TRBD1 as a possible D gene (5 bases). The CDR3 runs to 13 residues. V was clipped by 6 bases and J by 6 bases, with 14 bases between them. CDR1 is SNHLY and CDR2 is FYNNEI in the germline V gene.

The chain couples TRBV2 to TRBJ2-3; D ambiguous. V lost 7 bases to trimming and J lost 0 bases, with 14 bases between them. The germline V gene encodes CDR1 SNHLY and CDR2 FYNNEI. The CDR3 contains 15 residues. The CDR3 nucleotides are TGTGCCAGCAACCAAGGAGTTACTAGCACAGATACGCAGTATTTT. This translates into CASNQGVTSTDTQYF.

CDR3 in amino acids: CAKYRGTNEKLFF. In nucleotides, the CDR3 is TGTGCCAAATACAGGGGTACTAATGAAAAACTGTTTTTT. The chain joins TRBV6-4 to TRBJ1-4; 7 positions match TRBD1. J lost 2 bases, V lost 10 bases, and 4 bases had no gene match. The CDR3 is 13 residues long. The germline V gene has CDR1 MRHNA and CDR2 SNTAGT.

The chain has TRBV7-9 and TRBJ1-1, with 12 positions matching TRBD1. This CDR3 has 16 amino acids. Germline CDR1 SEHNR, CDR2 FQNEAQ (reference sequence). Trimming cost V 3 bases and J 6 bases; bases outside gene matches: 8. The CDR3 here is CASSFGTGGALPEAFF. Written as DNA, the CDR3 is TGTGCCAGCAGCTTTGGGACAGGGGGCGCGCTCCCTGAAGCTTTCTTT.

V and J are TRBV2 and TRBJ1-1; D unclear. Per germline, CDR1 SNHLY and CDR2 FYNNEI. CDR3 length equals 11 residues. V dropped 4 bases and J dropped 4 bases, with 4 bases sitting between them. CDR3 protein: CASSAFTEAFF. CDR3 nucleotides: TGTGCCAGCAGTGCCTTCACTGAAGCTTTCTTT. Full variable domain (missing parts from reference TRBV2 and TRBJ1-1): EPEVTQTPSHQVTQMGQEVILRCVPISNHLYFYWYRQILGQKVEFLVSFYNNEISEKSEIFDDQFSVERPDGSNFTLKIRSTKLEDSAMYFCASSAFTEAFFGQGTRLTVV.

Points on this clone: Additional DNA sequences in this sample encode the identical CDR3. The chain carries TRBV6-6 and TRBJ1-5, with D unresolved. From germline, CDR1 is MNHNY and CDR2 SVGAGI (reference sequence). V was cut by 3 bases and J by 4 bases, with 10 bases left in between. The CDR3 contains 14 residues. This CDR3 reads CASSYSEDNQPQHF. As DNA, the CDR3 is TGTGCCAGCAGTTATTCAGAGGATAATCAGCCCCAGCATTTT.

As regards this clone: The sample contains more than one DNA sequence encoding this CDR3. This chain connects TRBV7-2 to TRBJ2-5, with 8 bases that match TRBD1. Trimming at V came to 2 bases and at J to 5 bases, leaving 13 bases not matched to a gene. The germline V gene encodes CDR1 SGHTA and CDR2 FQGNSA. CDR3 length equals 17 residues. The CDR3 is CASSLRGSGGSKETQYF. In DNA form, the CDR3 reads TGTGCCAGCAGCTTAAGGGGTTCAGGGGGCAGTAAGGAGACCCAGTACTTC.

CDR3 region: CASREQGMTFF. CDR3 nucleotides: TGTGCCAGCAGGGAACAGGGTATGACTTTCTTT. V usage is TRBV28 and J usage is TRBJ1-1; a weak D match, TRBD1 (6 bases). This CDR3 is built from 11 residues. Germline V gene data show CDR1 as MDHEN and CDR2 as SYDVKM. Trimming shortened V by 6 bases and J by 12 bases, and 14 bases separated the two germline ends.

The chain is built from TRBV5-5 and TRBJ1-1; no reliable D call. Trimming left V 7 bases short and J 0 bases short, with 10 bases between. The CDR3 extends over 13 amino acids. Germline CDR1 reads SGHKS; CDR2 reads YYEKEE (reference sequence). CDR3 sequence reads: CASRNDMNTEAFF. CDR3 in DNA: TGTGCCAGCCGAAATGACATGAACACTGAAGCTTTCTTT.

The chain combines TRBV30 with TRBJ1-5, with TRBD1 matching 8 bases. This CDR3 is built from 14 residues. V shed 5 bases, J shed 7 bases, and the junction held 10 bases outside the gene matches. Per germline, CDR1 GTSNPN and CDR2 SVGIG (reference sequence). This CDR3 reads CAWGLGTGVQPQHF. Written as DNA, the CDR3 is TGTGCCTGGGGACTTGGGACAGGAGTCCAGCCCCAGCATTTT.

The table lists this clone with a count of one. The chain employs TRBV7-9 and TRBJ1-5, with D perhaps matching TRBD1 (5 bases). The CDR3 contains 15 residues. Germline V gives CDR1 SEHNR, CDR2 FQNEAQ (reference sequence). Trimming removed 4 bases at V and 0 bases at J, with 10 bases between. The CDR3 loop is CASSSGSFSNQPQHF. CDR3 coding DNA: TGTGCCAGCAGCTCAGGGTCTTTTAGCAATCAGCCCCAGCATTTT.

The chain recombines TRBV5-1 with TRBJ1-5; tentatively, D is TRBD1 (5 bases). This CDR3 has 15 residues. Looked up from germline, CDR1 is SGHRS and CDR2 is YFSETQ. Trimming cost V 1 base and J 5 bases, with 13 bases left between them. In nucleotides, the CDR3 is TGCGCCAGCAGCTTGCAGGGAAGTGATGATCAGCCCCAGCATTTT. It encodes CASSLQGSDDQPQHF.